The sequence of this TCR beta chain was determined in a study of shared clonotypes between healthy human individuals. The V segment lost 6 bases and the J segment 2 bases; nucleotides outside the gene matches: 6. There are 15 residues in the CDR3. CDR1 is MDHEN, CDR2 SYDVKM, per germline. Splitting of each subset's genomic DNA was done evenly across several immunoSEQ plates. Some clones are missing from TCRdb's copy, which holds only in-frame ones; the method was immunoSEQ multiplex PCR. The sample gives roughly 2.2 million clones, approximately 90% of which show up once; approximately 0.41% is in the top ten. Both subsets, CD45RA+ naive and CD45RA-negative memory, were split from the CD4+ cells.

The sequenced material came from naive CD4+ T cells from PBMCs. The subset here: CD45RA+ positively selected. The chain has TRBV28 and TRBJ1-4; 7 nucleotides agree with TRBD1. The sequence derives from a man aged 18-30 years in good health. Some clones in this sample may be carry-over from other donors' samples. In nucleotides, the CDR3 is TGTGCCAGCAGCAGTGACAGGGTTACTAATGAAAAACTGTTTTTT. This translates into CASSSDRVTNEKLFF.